This T cell receptor (beta chain) stems from a study of identical twins. General study results and limits: Findings depended on cross-sectional statistics rather than tracking the same donors.

This clonotype was seen ten or more times. Its target is unknown. V lost 4 bases and J 2 bases, leaving 9 bases between the germline ends. This CDR3 has 13 amino acids. From the 5' RACE reads, TCRdb called clonotypes with MiXCR, one entry per CDR3 protein. The sample records fewer than 500,000 distinct CDR3 sequences, roughly an eighth being singletons. The data were also submitted as part of a second study, on yellow fever vaccine responses in identical twins.

The sequenced material came from CD4+ T cells sorted from blood. The origin of this receptor is a woman aged 18-29 years in good health. The chain joins TRBV12-3 or TRBV12-4 to TRBJ2-7; D might be TRBD1 (6 bases). The CDR3 here is CASSSGQTYEQYF. The CDR3 nucleotides read TGTGCCAGCAGTTCAGGACAGACCTACGAGCAGTACTTC.